This TCR beta chain emerged from a study of T cell responses to AZD1222 COVID-19 vaccine. Overall study context: Analysis merged second doses at about 4 or about 12 weeks. Study results and limitations: Among the donors, most were white British and more were female, and clonal diversity was possibly underestimated.

Method: immunoSEQ multiplex PCR; TCRdb's copy keeps in-frame clones and lacks some. The table records 95,000 to 100,000 clones, roughly nine tenths of them present only once. The V gene's germline CDR1 is SQVTM and CDR2 ANQGSEA. CDR3 length equals 14 residues. Only one count was recorded for this clone. Its target is unknown. The junction departs from the called germline gene at one end, perhaps through a read error. This chain links TRBV29-1 with TRBJ1-3; D is possibly TRBD1 (6 bases). The clonotype was recovered from an adult in good health. The sequences come from peripheral blood, collected on day 0 of AZD1222 vaccination. The CDR3 is CSAEVGANGNTIYF. The CDR3, as DNA: TGCAGCGCTGAAGTGGGGGCCAATGGAAACACCATATATTTT.